This entry lists 19 T cell receptor beta chains sequenced from one sample in a study of response to subunit inactivated influenza vaccine. Via MiXCR, TCRdb re-called the RT-PCR reads, giving one row per CDR3 protein. This table holds around 250,000 distinct CDR3 sequences, 10% to 15% found once. This specimen consisted of non-naive T cells sorted from PBMCs, obtained less than 15 days before vaccination. Receptors were obtained from a man aged 50 or older who received an inactivated influenza vaccine.

This clonotype occurred many times. The rearrangement uses TRBV5-1 and TRBJ1-4; 11 bases are shared with TRBD1. Per the germline V gene, CDR1 is SGHRS and CDR2 is YFSETQ. The CDR3 is 17 residues long. The junction had 11 bases not matched to a gene; V was cut back by 4 bases and J by 6 bases. CDR3 in amino acids: CASSRGQGVSSYEKLFF. The CDR3 region has the DNA TGCGCCAGCAGCCGGGGACAGGGGGTCTCATCTTATGAAAAACTGTTTTTT. Full variable domain (outside the CDR3, taken from reference TRBV5-1 and TRBJ1-4): KAGVTQTPRYLIKTRGQQVTLSCSPISGHRSVSWYQQTPGQGLQFLFEYFSETQRNKGNFPGRFSGRQFSNSRSEMNVSTLELGDSALYLCASSRGQGVSSYEKLFFGSGTQLSVL.

This clonotype showed up many times. The rearrangement links TRBV5-1 to TRBJ1-5, with D unresolved. Looked up from germline, CDR1 is SGHRS and CDR2 is YFSETQ. The CDR3 spans 14 residues. The germline V and J ends were trimmed by 0 bases and 2 bases, with 6 bases remaining between them. The CDR3 DNA is TGCGCCAGCAGCTTGGAGTCAGGCAATCAGCCCCAGCATTTT. The encoded protein is CASSLESGNQPQHF.

This chain joins TRBV28 and TRBJ1-5; D remains ambiguous. Germline CDR1 is MDHEN and CDR2 is SYDVKM. Trimming cost V 3 bases and J 2 bases, with 11 bases left between them. CDR3 length: 15 residues. The CDR3 region has the DNA TGTGCCAGCAGTTTTGTTGCCAACGGCAATCAGCCCCAGCATTTT. Amino acids: CASSFVANGNQPQHF.

The gene calls are TRBV12-3 or TRBV12-4 and TRBJ1-5, with D possibly TRBD1 on 5 matching bases. The CDR3 sequence is 14 residues long. The V and J ends lost 3 bases and 6 bases respectively, with 12 bases between them. The CDR3 region is CASSFSGNGQPQHF. The CDR3 DNA is TGTGCCAGCAGTTTTTCAGGGAACGGTCAGCCCCAGCATTTT.

This clonotype was detected many times. The V call is TRBV20-1, the J call TRBJ2-7, with 11 bases that match TRBD2. With 0 bases clipped from V and 0 bases from J, the junction kept 10 bases outside the gene matches. The CDR3 loop spans 18 amino acids. Germline CDR1 DFQATT, CDR2 SNEGSKA (reference sequence). The CDR3 sequence: CSARDFGLAGGPSYEQYF. The CDR3 DNA sequence: TGCAGTGCTAGAGATTTTGGGCTAGCGGGGGGCCCCTCCTACGAGCAGTACTTC.

The chain has TRBV7-9 and TRBJ2-3; TRBD1 matches at 9 bases. Losses at the gene ends were 5 bases for V and 4 bases for J; bases not matched to a gene: 4. This CDR3 comprises 14 residues. From germline, CDR1 is SEHNR and CDR2 FQNEAQ (reference sequence). CDR3 amino acids: CASSLTGGPDTQYF. The CDR3 region has the DNA TGTGCCAGCAGCCTGACAGGGGGTCCAGATACGCAGTATTTT.

J is TRBJ1-5 and V is TRBV10-3; maybe TRBD1 (6 bases). From germline, CDR1 is ENHRY and CDR2 SYGVKD. The V end lost 1 base, the J end lost 5 bases, and 9 bases lay between the germline ends. This CDR3 has 14 amino acids. CDR3 sequence: CAISEWAGDQPQHF. The CDR3, as DNA: TGTGCCATCAGTGAGTGGGCAGGGGATCAGCCCCAGCATTTT.

At least ten counts were recorded for this clonotype. The V call is TRBV20-1, the J call TRBJ2-3; a possible D gene is TRBD2 (6 bases). There are 14 residues in the CDR3. Trimming took 3 bases from V and 0 from J, leaving 10 bases between them. From germline, CDR1 is DFQATT and CDR2 SNEGSKA (reference sequence). The CDR3, as DNA: TGCAGTGCTAGGCGCGGGGCTAGCACAGATACGCAGTATTTT. It encodes CSARRGASTDTQYF.

A few counts support this clonotype. V gene TRBV12-3 or TRBV12-4 combines with J gene TRBJ1-3; a possible D gene is TRBD1 (6 bases). The CDR3 covers 14 residues. The germline V and J ends were trimmed by 7 bases and 2 bases, with 12 bases remaining between them. The CDR3 coding sequence is TGTGCCAGCACCAATACAGGGACTGGAAACACCATATATTTT. Protein sequence: CASTNTGTGNTIYF.

This clonotype was found many times. The chain is built from TRBV27 and TRBJ2-1; 11 bases match TRBD2. The CDR3 runs 17 residues. Trimming cost V 2 bases and J 0 bases; bases outside gene matches: 3. In germline, CDR1 is MNHEY, CDR2 SMNVEV (reference sequence). CDR3 nucleotides: TGTGCCAGCAGTTTAACTAGCGGGGGCTACTCCTACAATGAGCAGTTCTTC. Its translation is CASSLTSGGYSYNEQFF.

The chain carries TRBV12-3 or TRBV12-4 and TRBJ1-5; D is perhaps TRBD1 (6 bases). The V and J ends lost 7 bases and 2 bases respectively, with 9 bases between them. This CDR3 region has 13 residues. CDR3 nucleotides: TGTGCCAGCAATTCAGGGGGCAATCAGCCCCAGCATTTT. Amino acid sequence: CASNSGGNQPQHF.

This clonotype was picked up many times. The chain carries TRBV20-1 and TRBJ1-2; TRBD1 might be the D (5 bases). Germline V gene sequence: CDR1 DFQATT, CDR2 SNEGSKA (reference sequence). Trimming shortened V by 6 bases and J by 5 bases, and 10 bases separated the two germline ends. The CDR3 is 11 residues long. The chain's CDR3 is CSATGGYGYTF. In DNA form, the CDR3 reads TGCAGTGCGACGGGGGGATATGGCTACACCTTC.

In this sample, this clonotype turned up a few times. The gene calls are TRBV5-1 and TRBJ1-1; no clear D. The CDR3 covers 14 residues. The germline V gene has CDR1 SGHRS and CDR2 YFSETQ. Trimming cost V 6 bases and J 3 bases, with 15 bases left between them. The CDR3 nucleotides read TGCGCCAGCAACAAGGACTACTCCTACACTGAAGCTTTCTTT. It is translated as CASNKDYSYTEAFF.

A few counts support this clonotype. CDR3 sequence: CSARDRLAPGELFF. The CDR3 coding sequence is TGCAGTGCTAGAGATCGACTAGCGCCCGGGGAGCTGTTTTTT. The V and J genes are TRBV20-1 and TRBJ2-2; TRBD2 matches 8 bases. Germline V gene data show CDR1 as DFQATT and CDR2 as SNEGSKA (reference sequence). The V and J ends lost 0 bases and 6 bases, in that order; junction bases with no gene match: 3. CDR3 size: 14 residues.

This clonotype was recorded at least ten times. This chain joins TRBV20-1 and TRBJ1-2; D call uncertain. This CDR3 region has 14 residues. Germline V lookup: CDR1 DFQATT, CDR2 SNEGSKA (reference sequence). The germline V and J ends were trimmed by 0 bases and 8 bases, with 16 bases remaining between them. The CDR3 region is CSARESGILRGYTF. The CDR3 coding sequence is TGCAGTGCTAGAGAGTCCGGAATCCTACGAGGCTACACCTTC.

This clonotype has more than one count but fewer than ten. The rearrangement joins TRBV6-5 to TRBJ1-4, with D possibly being TRBD1 (6 bases). The germline gives CDR1 MNHEY, CDR2 SVGAGI. This CDR3 has 14 amino acids. Trimming removed 2 bases at V and 3 bases at J, with 7 bases between. CDR3 sequence: CASSYRGPNEKLFF. The DNA of the CDR3 is TGTGCCAGCAGTTACCGGGGGCCTAATGAAAAACTGTTTTTT.

The V and J genes are TRBV12-3 or TRBV12-4 and TRBJ1-2; D is undetermined. The CDR3 is 13 residues long. V lost 6 bases and J 0 bases, leaving 8 bases between the germline ends. The CDR3 here is CASSAGTNYGYTF. The CDR3 DNA reads TGTGCCAGCAGCGCCGGCACTAACTATGGCTACACCTTC.

This CDR3 reads CASSLVSSGEQYF. CDR3 in DNA: TGTGCCAGCAGCTTAGTCTCCAGCGGCGAGCAGTACTTC. The J gene is TRBJ2-7, the V gene TRBV7-9, with TRBD2 as a possible D gene (5 bases). V lost 1 base to trimming and J lost 6 bases, with 10 bases between them. The CDR3 consists of 13 residues. CDR1 SEHNR and CDR2 FQNEAQ come from the germline V gene (reference sequence).

This clonotype was detected many times. The J gene is TRBJ2-5, the V gene TRBV5-1; 7 bases are a match to TRBD1. The V segment lost 4 bases and the J segment 1 base; nucleotides outside the gene matches: 4. Germline V gene data show CDR1 as SGHRS and CDR2 as YFSETQ. This CDR3 is built from 14 residues. For the CDR3, the DNA is TGCGCCAGCAGCCCAGGGACAGCCCAAGAGACCCAGTACTTC. It specifies CASSPGTAQETQYF.